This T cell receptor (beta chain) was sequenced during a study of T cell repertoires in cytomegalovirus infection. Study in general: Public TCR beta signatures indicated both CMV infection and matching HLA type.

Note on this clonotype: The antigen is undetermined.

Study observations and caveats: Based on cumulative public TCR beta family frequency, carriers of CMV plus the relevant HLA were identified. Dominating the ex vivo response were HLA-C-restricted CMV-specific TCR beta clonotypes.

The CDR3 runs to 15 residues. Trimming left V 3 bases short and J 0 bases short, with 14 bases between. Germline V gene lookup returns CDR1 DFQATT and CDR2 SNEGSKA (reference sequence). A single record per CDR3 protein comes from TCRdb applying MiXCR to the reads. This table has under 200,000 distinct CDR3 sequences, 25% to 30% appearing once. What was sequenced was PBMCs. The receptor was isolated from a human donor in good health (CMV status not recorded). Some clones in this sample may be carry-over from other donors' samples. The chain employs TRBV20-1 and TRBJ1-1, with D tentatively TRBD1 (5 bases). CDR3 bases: TGCAGTGCTAGGGCCCTAGGGGCTTTGAACACTGAAGCTTTCTTT. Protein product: CSARALGALNTEAFF.